This T cell receptor beta chain is from a study of T cell repertoires in cytomegalovirus infection. For the study at large: In public TCR beta signatures, there were indications of both CMV infection and matching HLA type. Study findings and constraints: It was HLA-C-restricted CMV-specific TCR beta clonotypes that dominated the response ex vivo. Cumulative frequency of public TCR beta families picked out carriers of CMV plus the relevant HLA.

TCRdb fed the reads into MiXCR, producing one record per CDR3 protein. The table lists 680,000 or so distinct CDR3 sequences, about 33% of them singletons. This clonotype occurred once. Its specificity is unknown. V lost 7 bases, J lost 1 base, and 16 bases lay in between. The CDR3 is 15 amino acids. Germline V lookup: CDR1 LNHNV, CDR2 YYDKDF (reference sequence). The clonotype originates from a human donor in good health (CMV status not recorded). Some clones in this sample may be carry-over from other donors' samples. The sequences come from cultured PBMCs, collected from culture after CMV antigen stimulation. J is TRBJ2-5 and V is TRBV15; D gene ambiguous. The CDR3 protein is CATTPRGSGQETQYF. CDR3 DNA: TGTGCCACCACCCCACGAGGTAGTGGCCAAGAGACCCAGTACTTC.